A selection of T cell receptor beta chains follows, all from one sample in a study of cytomegalovirus exposure and HLA in healthy donors. Produced via immunoSEQ multiplex PCR; TCRdb's table is partial and in-frame only. The table has 200,000 to 250,000 clones, 75% to 85% seen once; the top ten hold about 1.4%. Sequencing was carried out using PBMCs. These receptor sequences come from a girl between 5 and 17 years old in good health and CMV-seronegative. The CDR3 runs from the conserved cysteine through the conserved F or W. Each record gives: D gene, V gene, J gene, clone size, CDR3 DNA, CDR3 protein. The D gene is left open where the match is weak. Some rows have no size entry. The others give once, few or many, or a class for an expanded clone.

D gene: .; V gene: TRBV6-4; J gene: TRBJ2-4; clone size: .; CDR3 DNA: TGTGCCAGCAGTGACGGGGCACAAGCCAAAAACATTCAGTACTTC; CDR3 protein: CASSDGAQAKNIQYF
D gene: TRBD2; V gene: TRBV5-1; J gene: TRBJ2-7; clone size: .; CDR3 DNA: TGCGCCAGCAGCTTGGATTCGCTAGCGGGAGGGAACCTACGGGAGCAGTACTTC; CDR3 protein: CASSLDSLAGGNLREQYF
D gene: .; V gene: TRBV5-1; J gene: TRBJ2-7; clone size: .; CDR3 DNA: TGCGCCAGCAGCTCAACTCCCACCGTCAGGGCCCTCCGGAACGAGCAGTACTTC; CDR3 protein: CASSSTPTVRALRNEQYF
D gene: TRBD2; V gene: TRBV30; J gene: TRBJ2-1; clone size: .; CDR3 DNA: TGTGCCTGGAGGGAAGCGGGGGGGCGGTATGAGCAGTTCTTC; CDR3 protein: CAWREAGGRYEQFF
D gene: .; V gene: TRBV28; J gene: TRBJ2-1; clone size: .; CDR3 DNA: TGTGCCAGCAGCTCTACAGGGAGCGGAGTCCGTAGAAATGAGCAGTTCTTC; CDR3 protein: CASSSTGSGVRRNEQFF
D gene: TRBD1; V gene: TRBV5-6; J gene: TRBJ1-2; clone size: once; CDR3 DNA: TGTGCCAGCAGCTTGGCGGGGGACAGGGCATCGGGAATTGAGGGTGGCTACACCTTC; CDR3 protein: CASSLAGDRASGIEGGYTF
D gene: .; V gene: TRBV18; J gene: TRBJ2-7; clone size: .; CDR3 DNA: TGTGCCAGCTCACCATTTCTAGCGATGAGCTCCTACGAGCAGTACTTC; CDR3 protein: CASSPFLAMSSYEQYF
D gene: .; V gene: TRBV6-1; J gene: TRBJ1-6; clone size: .; CDR3 DNA: TGTGCCAGCAGTGAATCGGAGAATTCACCCCTCCACTTT; CDR3 protein: CASSESENSPLHF
D gene: .; V gene: TRBV5-4; J gene: TRBJ1-3; clone size: .; CDR3 DNA: TGTGCCAGCAGCTTACGAGACACAAACACCATATATTTT; CDR3 protein: CASSLRDTNTIYF
D gene: .; V gene: TRBV7-8; J gene: TRBJ1-3; clone size: .; CDR3 DNA: TGTGCCAGCAGCCCCAGGATCGACCGGAACACCATATATTTT; CDR3 protein: CASSPRIDRNTIYF
D gene: .; V gene: TRBV9; J gene: TRBJ1-1; clone size: few; CDR3 DNA: TGTGCCAGCAGCGACATCGACAGAGAAGCTTTCTTT; CDR3 protein: CASSDIDREAFF
D gene: TRBD2; V gene: TRBV28; J gene: TRBJ2-1; clone size: .; CDR3 DNA: TGTGCCAGCCGGAAGACTAGCGGGAGCCCCTACAATGAGCAGTTCTTC; CDR3 protein: CASRKTSGSPYNEQFF
D gene: .; V gene: TRBV4-2; J gene: TRBJ1-2; clone size: .; CDR3 DNA: TGTGCCAGCAGCCAAGAGCGCAGGGGTGATGGCTACACCTTC; CDR3 protein: CASSQERRGDGYTF
D gene: .; V gene: TRBV4-1; J gene: TRBJ2-5; clone size: .; CDR3 DNA: TGCGCCAGCAGCCCGTCCCCTCTTCAAGAGACCCAGTACTTC; CDR3 protein: CASSPSPLQETQYF